What follows is one TCR beta chain and its context. Only one count was recorded for this clone. The specificity of this receptor is unknown. Nothing much larger sits one base from this clone, and base qualities are not available. TCRbeta CDR3 regions were amplified from genomic DNA using the immunoSEQ Assay, a bias-controlled multiplex PCR. Per the original workflow: Within the assay, amplification of reference gene primers was used to estimate how many nucleated cells each sample contained. To quantify the absolute abundance of each unique TCRbeta CDR3 rearrangement, sequence reads were collapsed and filtered. For each sample, productive Simpson clonality was calculated by taking the square root of Simpson's diversity index across productive rearrangements. TCRdb carries this immuneACCESS record with in-frame sequences only. Its versions omit some clonotypes, under half of them owing to an unresolved V gene in the studies checked, with the rest unexplained. That table furnishes V, J and clone size, whereas the DNA furnished D and trimming. For this sample the table gives 200,000 or so clones, of which about nine tenths were detected only once. Approximately 6.1% of the sample goes to the ten largest clones.

Whole blood was collected in K2EDTA tubes by collaborating institutions according to the institutions' own protocols. Collaborator samples were shipped for TCRbeta analysis as frozen whole blood, isolated PBMCs, or DNA extracted from either sample type. This sample was included in a study of blood T cell repertoires in COVID-19 (dated by TCRdb to 2018 to 2020). At the level of the whole study: Collaborator samples came from the United States, Italy and Spain and covered acute and convalescent phases of COVID-19. The material from the prospective study consisted of cDNA or gDNA derived from T cells, B-cell-depleted T cells, or PBMCs. Subjects who had been exposed to COVID-19, were actively infected with it, or had recovered from it provided the deeply sampled blood TCRbeta repertoires that made up the dataset. The repertoires were released in a freely available public database meant as a resource for research on the immune response to SARS-CoV-2. Samples were obtained from the ongoing ImmuneRACE study (first 160 participants) and from 950 to 1,500 subjects provided by 6 global collaborators. A de-identified subject ID, COVID-19 status, age in years and sex were almost always included in the sample metadata. Where available, HLA class I and class II types were obtained from metadata supplied by the sample provider rather than from assay-based typing.

Paper-wide results and their limitations: Clinical and demographic metadata were provided uncurated, with the amount varying by source and participant.

Sequencing input: peripheral blood. This TCR was recovered from an elderly man with acute or convalescent COVID-19.

The DNA reads as follows: TGTGCCAGCAGTGCAAACAGGGCGGGAGGACCCGAGCAGTACGTC. Its amino acids are CASSANRAGGPEQYV. The chain was built from TRBV6-2 or TRBV6-3 and TRBJ2-7, and 8 junctional nucleotides match TRBD2. CDR1 and CDR2, looked up from the germline V gene, are MNHEY and SVGEGT. The junction shows trimming of 5 bases on V and 6 bases on J, and the gene matches do not reach 12 bases of it. The CDR3 starts with the cysteine, ends with the valine, and has 15 residues. Of the read, only the CDR3 DNA is kept; its 45 bases are in frame from base 1.